A single sample gave rise to the 14 T cell receptor beta chains below, sequenced in a study of cytotoxic CD8 clonotypes in ibrutinib-treated CLL (dated by TCRdb to about 2021). Libraries were prepared through the immunoSEQ multiplex PCR assay. The table was pulled from immuneACCESS by TCRdb, which kept in-frame rearrangements only. Such tables lose some clones; where checked, under half of the loss comes from unresolved V genes, and the rest has no known cause. Present in this sample are roughly 29,000 clones, roughly three quarters of which were seen just once. Around half of the sample is held by the ten biggest clonotypes. The sequenced sample was PBMCs, obtained after 36 months of ibrutinib treatment. The receptor source for this set is a human donor with chronic lymphocytic leukemia.

This clone was detected only once. The chain uses TRBV25-1 and TRBJ1-5; D is unresolved. CDR3 size: 14 residues. Trimming shortened V by 2 bases and J by 2 bases, and 7 bases separated the two germline ends. Germline V gene data show CDR1 as MGHDK and CDR2 as SYGVNS. The DNA for the CDR3 is TGTGCCAGCAGTGAAGGCTGGGGCAATCAGCCCCAGCATTTT. Translated: CASSEGWGNQPQHF.

Worth noting for this clone: Its ends do not fully match the called genes, so a read error is possible. The V call is TRBV9, the J call TRBJ2-2; 7 nucleotides match TRBD2. This CDR3 is built from 14 residues. The V gene's germline CDR1 is SGDLS and CDR2 YYNGEE. The CDR3 loop reads CASSGTSSAGELFF. CDR3 DNA sequence: TGTGCCAGCAGCGGGACTAGTAGCGCCGGCGAGCTGTTTTTT.

The CDR3 protein is CASSLDRTAAPNSPLHF. CDR3 sequence (DNA): TGTGCCAGCAGCTTAGACCGGACGGCGGCCCCCAATTCACCCCTCCACTTT. V and J are TRBV11-3 and TRBJ1-6; D unresolved. The germline V and J ends were trimmed by 0 bases and 7 bases, with 16 bases remaining between them. Germline V gives CDR1 SGHNT, CDR2 YENEEA. The CDR3 length is 17 residues.

This chain links TRBV7-9 with TRBJ2-2; 8 nucleotides agree with TRBD1. Looked up from germline, CDR1 is SEHNR and CDR2 is FQNEAQ (reference sequence). J lost 3 bases, V lost 5 bases, and 8 bases had no gene match. The CDR3 has 16 amino acids. In DNA, the CDR3 is TGTGCCAGCAGCACCCGACAGGGGCCCTACACCGGGGAGCTGTTTTTT. It codes for CASSTRQGPYTGELFF.

V usage is TRBV5-1 and J usage is TRBJ2-3; D remains unclear. The CDR3 spans 15 residues. Germline CDR1 SGHRS, CDR2 YFSETQ. Trimming took off 2 bases at V and 0 bases at J, with 10 bases between the two ends. CDR3 sequence reads: CASSLGPASTDTQYF. The CDR3 DNA reads TGCGCCAGCAGCTTAGGGCCAGCTAGCACAGATACGCAGTATTTT.

The V gene is TRBV5-1, the J gene TRBJ1-4; no clear D. Trimming cost V 5 bases and J 0 bases, with 11 bases left between them. This CDR3 spans 15 amino acids. In germline, CDR1 is SGHRS, CDR2 YFSETQ. CDR3 sequence reads: CASRADGATNEKLFF. The CDR3 DNA reads TGCGCCAGCAGGGCCGACGGCGCAACTAATGAAAAACTGTTTTTT.

This clone was detected once. DNA for the CDR3: TGTGCCAGCAGCGTAGGGCCCCACGCCGAAAACATTCAGTACTTC. Translating it yields CASSVGPHAENIQYF. The genes are TRBV9 and TRBJ2-4; unclear D gene. The CDR3 spans 15 residues. V lost 0 bases and J 5 bases, leaving 12 bases between the germline ends. CDR1 is SGDLS, CDR2 YYNGEE, per germline.

The chain joins TRBV7-9 to TRBJ2-3, with 8 bases that match TRBD2. Germline CDR1 is SEHNR and CDR2 is FQNEAQ (reference sequence). The J segment lost 2 bases and the V segment lost 5 bases, leaving 3 bases of the junction unmatched. This CDR3 is built from 14 residues. DNA of the CDR3: TGTGCCAGCAGCGACGGGGGGGTCACAGATACGCAGTATTTT. Protein: CASSDGGVTDTQYF.

The chain carries TRBV5-4 and TRBJ2-7; no definite D call. With 0 bases removed from V and 3 bases from J, the gap between germline ends came to 13 bases. Per germline, CDR1 SGHNT and CDR2 YYREEE (reference sequence). The CDR3 extends over 15 amino acids. This chain's CDR3 is CASSLGLPPYYEQYF. The CDR3 DNA reads TGTGCCAGCAGCTTGGGCCTTCCACCCTACTACGAGCAGTACTTC.

The V call is TRBV5-1, the J call TRBJ1-2; TRBD1 is a possible D gene (6 bases). The CDR3 extends over 14 amino acids. V gave up 3 bases and J gave up 2 bases, with 11 bases separating them. Germline V gives CDR1 SGHRS, CDR2 YFSETQ. CDR3 coding DNA: TGCGCCAGCAGCTCCTGGACAGTCAACTATGGCTACACCTTC. This gives the protein CASSSWTVNYGYTF.

The chain is built from TRBV6-5 and TRBJ1-3, with D unclear. Germline CDR1 and CDR2: MNHEY and SVGAGI. This CDR3 has 15 amino acids. Trimming stripped 5 bases from V and 4 bases from J, with 15 bases between. The chain's CDR3 is CASSRSTQTGNTIYF. As DNA, the CDR3 is TGTGCCAGCAGTCGCTCTACCCAAACAGGAAACACCATATATTTT.

V and J are TRBV11-2 and TRBJ2-5; D not certain. V lost 2 bases, J lost 2 bases, and 15 bases lay in between. In germline, CDR1 is SGHAT, CDR2 FQNNGV. The CDR3 consists of 16 residues. The CDR3 DNA sequence: TGTGCCAGCAGCTTAACGAGGACGTCCGGGCAAGAGACCCAGTACTTC. It is translated as CASSLTRTSGQETQYF.

This chain joins TRBV5-1 and TRBJ1-2; 7 nucleotides agree with TRBD1. Trimming took 3 bases from V and 2 from J; bases not matched to a gene: 7. The CDR3 spans 15 residues. Germline-derived CDR1 and CDR2 are SGHRS and YFSETQ. CDR3 nucleotide sequence: TGCGCCAGCAGCTCAGGGGGGACCCTCAACTATGGCTACACCTTC. Amino acids: CASSSGGTLNYGYTF.

The rearrangement uses TRBV7-9 and TRBJ1-1; D unresolved. With 0 bases removed from V and 0 bases from J, the gap between germline ends came to 17 bases. This CDR3 spans 18 amino acids. Per germline, CDR1 SEHNR and CDR2 FQNEAQ (reference sequence). The CDR3, as DNA: TGTGCCAGCAGCTTAGCGCTAAATAGAAGGGATATGAACACTGAAGCTTTCTTT. Protein sequence: CASSLALNRRDMNTEAFF.